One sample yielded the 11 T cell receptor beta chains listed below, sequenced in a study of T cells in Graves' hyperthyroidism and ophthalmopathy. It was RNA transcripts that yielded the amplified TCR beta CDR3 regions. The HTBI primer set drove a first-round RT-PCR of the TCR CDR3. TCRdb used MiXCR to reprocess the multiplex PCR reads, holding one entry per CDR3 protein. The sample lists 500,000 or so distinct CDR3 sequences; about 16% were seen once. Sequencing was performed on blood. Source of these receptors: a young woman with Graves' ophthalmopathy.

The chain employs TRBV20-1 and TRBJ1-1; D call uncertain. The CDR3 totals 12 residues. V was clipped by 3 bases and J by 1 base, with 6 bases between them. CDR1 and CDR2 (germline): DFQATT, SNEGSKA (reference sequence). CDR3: CSARSANTEAFF. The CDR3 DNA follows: TGCAGTGCTAGGTCCGCGAACACTGAAGCTTTCTTT.

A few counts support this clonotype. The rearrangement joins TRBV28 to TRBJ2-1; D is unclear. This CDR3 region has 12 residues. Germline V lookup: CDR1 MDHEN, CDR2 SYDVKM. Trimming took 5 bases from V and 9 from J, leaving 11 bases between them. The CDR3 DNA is TGTGCCAGCAGTGGCGCCGAATCTGAGCAGTTCTTC. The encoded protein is CASSGAESEQFF.

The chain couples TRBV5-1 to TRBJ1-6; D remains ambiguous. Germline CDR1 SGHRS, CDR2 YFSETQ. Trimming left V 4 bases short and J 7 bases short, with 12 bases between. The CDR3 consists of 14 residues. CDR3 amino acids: CASSLRTENSPLHF. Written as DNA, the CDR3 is TGCGCCAGCAGCCTACGGACCGAGAATTCACCCCTCCACTTT.

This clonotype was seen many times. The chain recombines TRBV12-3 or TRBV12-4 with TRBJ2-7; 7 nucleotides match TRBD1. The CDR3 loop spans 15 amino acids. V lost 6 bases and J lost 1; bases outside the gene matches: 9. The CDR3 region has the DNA TGTGCCAGCAGGGGCGACAGGGAAAAATCCTACGAGCAGTACTTC. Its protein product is CASRGDREKSYEQYF.

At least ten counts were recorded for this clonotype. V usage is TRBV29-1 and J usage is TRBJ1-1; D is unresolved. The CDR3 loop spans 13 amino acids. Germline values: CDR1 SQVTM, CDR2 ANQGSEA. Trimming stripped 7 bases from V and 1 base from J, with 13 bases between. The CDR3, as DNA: TGCAGCGCCCCTGAAGGTTCGAACACTGAAGCTTTCTTT. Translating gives CSAPEGSNTEAFF.

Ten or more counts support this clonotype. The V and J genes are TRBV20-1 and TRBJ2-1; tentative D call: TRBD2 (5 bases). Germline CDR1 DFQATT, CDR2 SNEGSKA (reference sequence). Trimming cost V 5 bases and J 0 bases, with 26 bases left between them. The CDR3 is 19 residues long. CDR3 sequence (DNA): TGCAGTGCTTCCCTTCCCAGCGGCACCGGCGGAAGCTCCTACAATGAGCAGTTCTTC. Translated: CSASLPSGTGGSSYNEQFF.

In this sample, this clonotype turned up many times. CDR3 in amino acids: CSASFFRDGTEAFF. Here the CDR3 DNA reads TGCAGTGCTAGCTTTTTTCGGGACGGTACTGAAGCTTTCTTT. The chain recombines TRBV20-1 with TRBJ1-1; possibly TRBD1 for D (5 bases). CDR1 and CDR2 from the germline V gene are DFQATT and SNEGSKA (reference sequence). This CDR3 has 14 residues. Trimming cost V 3 bases and J 5 bases, with 16 bases left between them.

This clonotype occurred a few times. The CDR3, as DNA: TGTGCCTGGAACGGGGCACCACCCTACGAGCAGTACTTC. Its protein product is CAWNGAPPYEQYF. The chain carries TRBV30 and TRBJ2-7; D possibly uses TRBD1 or TRBD2 (5 bases each). V shed 4 bases and J shed 2 bases, with 12 bases lying between them. This CDR3 has 13 residues. Per germline, CDR1 GTSNPN and CDR2 SVGIG (reference sequence).

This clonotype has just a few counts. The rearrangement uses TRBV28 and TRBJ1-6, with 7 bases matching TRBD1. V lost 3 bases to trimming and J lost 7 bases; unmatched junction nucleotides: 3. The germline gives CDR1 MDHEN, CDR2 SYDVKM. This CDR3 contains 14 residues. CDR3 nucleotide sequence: TGTGCCAGCAGTTTGGAACAGGGGAATTCACCCCTCCACTTT. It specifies CASSLEQGNSPLHF.

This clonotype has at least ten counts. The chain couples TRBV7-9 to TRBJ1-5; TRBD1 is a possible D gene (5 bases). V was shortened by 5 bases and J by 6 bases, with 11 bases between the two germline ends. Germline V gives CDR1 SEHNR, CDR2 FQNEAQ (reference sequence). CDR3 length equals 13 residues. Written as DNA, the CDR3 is TGTGCCAGCAGCATAGGGGAAGGTCAGCCCCAGCATTTT. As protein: CASSIGEGQPQHF.

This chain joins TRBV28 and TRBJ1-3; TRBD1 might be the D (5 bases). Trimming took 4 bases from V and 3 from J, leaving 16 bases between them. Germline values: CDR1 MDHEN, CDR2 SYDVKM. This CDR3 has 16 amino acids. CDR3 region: CASSSPGGKDGNTIYF. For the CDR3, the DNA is TGTGCCAGCAGTTCCCCGGGGGGGAAGGATGGAAACACCATATATTTT. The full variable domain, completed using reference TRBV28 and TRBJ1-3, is DVKVTQSSRYLVKRTGEKVFLECVQDMDHENMFWYRQDPGLGLRLIYFSYDVKMKEKGDIPEGYSVSREKKERFSLILESASTNQTSMYLCASSSPGGKDGNTIYFGEGSWLTVV.